The clone carrying this T cell receptor beta chain showed up many times. In TCRdb, the RT-PCR reads were re-called with MiXCR into one record per CDR3 protein. The data contain around 700,000 distinct CDR3 sequences, 14% of them seen just once; the ten biggest clones take up 3.6%. Trimming stripped 7 bases from V and 2 bases from J, with 19 bases between. The CDR3 sequence is 16 residues long. Germline V lookup: CDR1 LNHDA, CDR2 SQIVND (reference sequence). Sequenced input: memory CD4+ T cells from blood. The chain carries TRBV19 and TRBJ2-3, with D maybe TRBD2 (5 bases). The clonotype originates from a female donor in good health, serving as a healthy control. The CDR3 loop reads CASTLGDALLTDTQYF. The CDR3 DNA reads as TGTGCCAGTACCCTGGGAGACGCGCTGCTCACAGATACGCAGTATTTT.